This T cell receptor beta chain was documented in a study of blood T cell repertoires in COVID-19. Original processing methods: Nucleated cell number was recorded as an estimate derived from reference gene primer amplification. Measured with immunoSEQ multiplex PCR; TCRdb has only the in-frame clones, and not every one. That table furnishes V, J and clone size, whereas the DNA furnished D and trimming. The data show over 150,000 clones, less than 90% seen once. The CDR3 length is 13 residues. In germline, CDR1 is SEHNR, CDR2 FQNEAQ (reference sequence). Deletions cut 7 bases from V and 6 bases from J, with 15 bases between.

Sequenced input: peripheral blood. V gene TRBV7-9 combines with J gene TRBJ1-1; D unresolved. The sequence derives from a man in his thirties or forties with acute or convalescent COVID-19. CDR3 bases: TGTGCCAGCACGTATGAGATGAAGTCTGAAGCTTTCTTT. Protein product: CASTYEMKSEAFF.